Below are 2 T cell receptor beta chains sequenced from a single sample in a study of Graves' ophthalmopathy and Graves' hyperthyroidism (dated by TCRdb to 2016 to 2019). The listed sequencing device is Illumina HiSeq 2000. For repertoire sequencing, TCR beta CDR3 regions were amplified from RNA transcripts. The first round of RT-PCR was done with HTBI primers and the Qiagen OneStep RT-PCR kit, and was followed by a second round of multiplex PCR, then size selection and purification. Using fastp at Q25 and MiXCR, TCRdb reprocessed the public reads and kept productive beta chains. A single entry per CDR3 protein holds the most common genes and DNA from its merged rows. Across this sample there are just over 400,000 distinct CDR3 sequences, with under 25% seen only once. Of the sample, 2.5% to 3.5% is held by the ten largest clones. The specimen sequenced was peripheral blood. The receptors were gathered from a woman between 18 and 30 years old with stable Graves' hyperthyroidism. Donor details come from another sample of the same person, matched by shared clones.

This clonotype showed up many times. The V gene is TRBV5-1, the J gene TRBJ1-1; D unresolved. The CDR3 consists of 11 residues. The V end lost 5 bases, the J end lost 8 bases, and 10 bases lay between the germline ends. Germline V gives CDR1 SGHRS, CDR2 YFSETQ. CDR3 coding DNA: TGCGCCAGCAGTTCGTGGAAAGAAGCTTTCTTT. Amino acid sequence: CASSSWKEAFF.

The sample holds many counts of this clonotype. The chain recombines TRBV11-1 with TRBJ1-1, with D perhaps TRBD1 (6 bases). CDR1 is SGHAT and CDR2 is FQDESV in the germline V gene (reference sequence). This CDR3 is 18 amino acids long. Trimming stripped 7 bases from V and 4 bases from J, with 28 bases between. CDR3 nucleotide sequence: TGTGCCAGCACCCTTCCTTCGGTCTTGTGGGGGGCTGGCACTGAAGCTTTCTTT. Translating it yields CASTLPSVLWGAGTEAFF.